This T cell receptor beta chain was profiled in a study of T cell responses to AZD1222 COVID-19 vaccine listed by TCRdb under 2021. About the full investigation: Because spike-specific TCR depth and breadth did not differ between the two schedules, AZD1222 recipients who got a second dose at roughly 4 weeks were pooled with those who got a second dose at roughly 12 weeks. Trial participants were enrolled by age into 18-55, 56-69 and 70-plus year subgroups, with 148, 28 and 57 TCR-sequenced participants respectively. TCR sequencing was performed for fewer than 250 trial participants, of whom some 200 were given two doses of AZD1222 and approximately 26 were given two doses of MenACWY control vaccine.

Read against the paper, the sample's time point label means: baseline before first vaccination. Vaccinee samples were obtained from the UK trials COV001 and COV002, which included a single-blind randomized controlled phase 2/3 trial of AZD1222 (ChAdOx1 nCoV-19) in healthy adults. For TCRbeta chain sequencing, PBMC samples from trial participants were taken at day 0 and at day 28 after the second dose. The CDR3 regions of human TCRbeta chains were analyzed by immunosequencing. The paper's data handling went like this. TCRs in the repertoires were compared against a reference library of SARS-CoV-2-specific TCRs that had been generated with the MIRA antigen-specificity platform. Breadth meant the fraction of unique TCRs that were SARS-CoV-2-associated, whereas depth meant the fraction of total T cells that were SARS-CoV-2-associated. Each spike-specific TCR was assigned to its reactive spike region and to a CD4 or CD8 class using the MIRA data. Log10-transformed breadth and depth values were compared by one-way ANOVA with Sidak's multiple comparisons tests. Held by TCRdb, this immuneACCESS table contains in-frame sequences only and omits some clones. Under half of the omission traces to an unresolved V gene where checked; the cause of the rest is unknown. V and J calls and clone size are those listed in that table; D and trimming were worked out from the DNA. In this sample the table shows tens of thousands of clones, about 84% of which occur a single time. About 20% of the sample is taken by the ten largest.

The investigation overall reported the following: Participants were mostly white British, with more females than males. The authors suggested clonal diversity may have been underestimated. In the small 56-69-year group, the increase in depth fell short of significance, most likely because of low power. Vaccine-associated CD4 TCRs spanned the whole spike protein, with dominant responses in regions 160-218 and 743-854. No day 14 peak-response samples were available, so repertoires were characterized only after the peak T cell response. Only five to seven AZD1222 recipients were SARS-CoV-2 seropositive at baseline, limiting conclusions about previously exposed vaccinees. Epitopes outside the regions mutated in the B.1.351 and B.1.1.7 variants were reportedly recognized by nearly half of the unique spike-specific TCRs. After two AZD1222 doses, spike-specific TCR breadth and depth were significantly higher than at day 0 and than in MenACWY recipients.

This clone was found once. Its antigen is not yet known. Nothing much larger sits one base from this clone, and base qualities are not available. Taken from the germline V gene, the CDR1 and CDR2 loops are MDHEN and SYDVKM. From the cysteine up to the phenylalanine, the CDR3 has a length of 14 residues. The retained sequence is limited to the CDR3, 42 bases, with the frame set at the first base. The germline V and J ends show losses of 8 bases and 6 bases respectively, and no gene match explains 7 bases of the junction. Sample: peripheral blood, taken on day 0 of AZD1222 vaccination. The chain is encoded by TRBV28 joined to TRBJ2-2; TRBD1 matches 9 bases in the middle. This clonotype was sampled from an adult in good health. The CDR3 is CASVRDRVAGELFF. The DNA sequence reads TGTGCCAGCGTGAGGGACAGGGTGGCCGGGGAGCTGTTTTTT.